The T cell receptor (beta chain) described here comes from a study of blood T cells in healthy people across ages (dated by TCRdb to 2014 to 2015). The study in broad terms: Template switching captured roughly one uniquely barcoded TCR beta cDNA molecule per two T cells in model experiments. The study measured age-related changes in TCR beta repertoire diversity using deep sequencing normalized with unique cDNA molecular identifiers. Two additional independent replicas of 1 million unique cDNA reads from the same blood draw were analyzed for two donors (one aged 18 to 30 and one aged 80 or older). Four age groups were formed from the donors: young (average roughly 16 years), middle-aged (roughly 38), aged (roughly 59) and long-lived (less than 85). Donors of different ages were randomly distributed across sequencing lanes to avoid experimental bias. Summary of the overall study and its limitations: Total diversity estimates from one million sequenced T cells were considered lower bounds and underestimates. Observed TCR beta diversity correlated strongly with the percentage of naive T cells measured by flow cytometry. The CMV infection status of donors was not known, potentially confounding age-related changes in expanded clonotypes. Compared with the aged group, more naive CD4+ T cells, fewer expanded clones and increased TCR diversity were shown by the long-lived group, suggesting age selection. Bulk unsorted PBMC profiling prevented conclusive comparison of naive and antigen-experienced compartments. Observed TCR beta diversity per million T cells fell roughly linearly with age, and a significant reduction was already apparent by age around 36.

Details on this clonotype: Its specific antigen is unknown. No per-base quality is available; no much larger clone lies one base away.

Systemically healthy Caucasian individuals from Russia, 35 to 50 in total and aged roughly 6 to 90 years, were included as donors. Each donor gave about 9.7 milliliters of peripheral blood, drawn into EDTA-treated Vacutainer tubes. Ficoll-Paque density-gradient centrifugation was used to isolate PBMCs, with at least 7 million obtained per sample. Trizol reagent was used to extract total RNA from PBMCs, with at least 5 micrograms per sample. For every donor, an aliquot of PBMCs went through flow cytometry to measure the percentages of naive CD45RAhigh/CD27high T cells. Per the germline V gene, SQVTM is the CDR1 and ANQGSEA is the CDR2. V is clipped by 4 bases and J by 1 base, and the sequence between their germline boundaries is 13 bases long. The CDR3 measures 14 amino acids from cysteine to phenylalanine. Only the CDR3 DNA is retained, 42 bases long and in frame from the first base. Preparation of the library involved 5' RACE. A second PCR of about 7 to 12 cycles was run with a J-beta primer mix and a sample-barcoded 5' primer. A template-switch 5' adaptor carrying 12 random nucleotides introduced a unique molecular identifier onto each TCR beta cDNA molecule. Each sample yielded at least 3 million CDR3-containing paired-end reads. First-strand cDNA synthesis was performed from all RNA using the Mint cDNA synthesis kit, with priming by a TRBC-specific oligonucleotide. All cDNA was treated with uracil-DNA glycosylase and then went through a first 18-cycle PCR with the universal primers M1SS and BC2_uni_R. Per the source publication's procedure: For normalization, 1 million high-quality reads, each with a distinct molecular identifier, were randomly selected from each sample. Instead of being binned into consensus sequences, reads that shared molecular identifiers were thrown out. CDR3 identification, clonotype clustering and error correction used MiTCR with a Q25 quality threshold and the strictest error-elimination algorithm. A nonparametric unseen species model with Euler transformation was used to estimate lower-bound total TCR beta diversity. In TCRdb, the public reads were trimmed at Q25 with fastp and aligned with MiXCR, with productive beta chains retained. For every CDR3 protein sequence, its rows merge into one entry that carries the most common genes and DNA. The V and J calls reflect TCRdb's pipeline rather than the authors' work. This sample gives roughly 1.9 million distinct CDR3 sequences in total; roughly 43% of them show up just once. Together, the top ten hold roughly 23% of the sample.

This TCR was recovered from a human donor in good health. Rearrangement joined TRBV29-1 to TRBJ1-1, with the D segment identity uncertain. What was sequenced was blood. This receptor has the CDR3 CSVAPSMRNTEAFF. The sequence in DNA is TGCAGCGTTGCCCCCAGTATGAGGAACACTGAAGCTTTCTTT.